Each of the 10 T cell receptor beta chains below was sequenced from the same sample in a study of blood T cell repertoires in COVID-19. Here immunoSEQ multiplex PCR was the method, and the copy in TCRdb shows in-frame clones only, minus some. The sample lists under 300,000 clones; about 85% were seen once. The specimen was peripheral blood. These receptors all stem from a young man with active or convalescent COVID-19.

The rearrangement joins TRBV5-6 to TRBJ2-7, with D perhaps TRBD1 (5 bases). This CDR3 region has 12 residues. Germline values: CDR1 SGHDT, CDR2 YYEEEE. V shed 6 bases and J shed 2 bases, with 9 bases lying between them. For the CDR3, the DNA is TGTGCCAGCAAAGGGGCAACCTACGAGCAGTACTTC. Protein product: CASKGATYEQYF.

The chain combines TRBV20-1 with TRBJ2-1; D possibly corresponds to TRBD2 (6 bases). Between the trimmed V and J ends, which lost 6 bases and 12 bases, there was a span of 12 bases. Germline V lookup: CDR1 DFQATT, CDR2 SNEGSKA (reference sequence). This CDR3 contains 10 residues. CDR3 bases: TGCAGTGCACCCCTCGGGGGGCAGTTCTTC. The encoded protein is CSAPLGGQFF.

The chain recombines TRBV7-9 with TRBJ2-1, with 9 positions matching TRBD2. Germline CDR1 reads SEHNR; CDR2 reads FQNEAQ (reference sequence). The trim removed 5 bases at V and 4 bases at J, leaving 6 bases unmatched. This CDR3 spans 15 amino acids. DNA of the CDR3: TGTGCCAGCAGCCCCCGACTAGCGGTGTACAATGAGCAGTTCTTC. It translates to CASSPRLAVYNEQFF.

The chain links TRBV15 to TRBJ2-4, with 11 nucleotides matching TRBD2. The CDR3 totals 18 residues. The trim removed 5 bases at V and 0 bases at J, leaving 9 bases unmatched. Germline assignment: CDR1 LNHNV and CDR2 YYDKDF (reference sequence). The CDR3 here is CATSPGLAGGLAKNIQYF. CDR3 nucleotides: TGTGCCACCAGCCCTGGACTAGCGGGCGGTCTAGCCAAAAACATTCAGTACTTC.

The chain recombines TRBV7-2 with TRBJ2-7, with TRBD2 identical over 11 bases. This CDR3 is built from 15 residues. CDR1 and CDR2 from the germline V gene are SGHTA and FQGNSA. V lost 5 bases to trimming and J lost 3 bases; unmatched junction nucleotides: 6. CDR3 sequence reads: CASSSTSGSLYEQYF. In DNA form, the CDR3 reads TGTGCCAGCAGCAGCACTAGCGGGAGTCTCTACGAGCAGTACTTC.

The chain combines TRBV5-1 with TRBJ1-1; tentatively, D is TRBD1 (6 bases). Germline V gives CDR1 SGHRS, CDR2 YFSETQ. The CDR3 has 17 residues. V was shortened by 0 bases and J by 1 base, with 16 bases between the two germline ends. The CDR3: CASSLAFNRVRNTEAFF. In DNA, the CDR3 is TGCGCCAGCAGCTTGGCTTTTAACAGGGTGCGGAACACTGAAGCTTTCTTT. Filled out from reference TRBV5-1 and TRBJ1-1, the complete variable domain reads KAGVTQTPRYLIKTRGQQVTLSCSPISGHRSVSWYQQTPGQGLQFLFEYFSETQRNKGNFPGRFSGRQFSNSRSEMNVSTLELGDSALYLCASSLAFNRVRNTEAFFGQGTRLTVV.

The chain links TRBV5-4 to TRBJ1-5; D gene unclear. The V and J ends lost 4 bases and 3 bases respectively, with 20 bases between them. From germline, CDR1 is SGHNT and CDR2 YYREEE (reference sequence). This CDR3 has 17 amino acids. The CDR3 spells CASSGPGPVLSNQPQHF. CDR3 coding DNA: TGTGCCAGCAGCGGTCCAGGTCCCGTACTTTCCAATCAGCCCCAGCATTTT.

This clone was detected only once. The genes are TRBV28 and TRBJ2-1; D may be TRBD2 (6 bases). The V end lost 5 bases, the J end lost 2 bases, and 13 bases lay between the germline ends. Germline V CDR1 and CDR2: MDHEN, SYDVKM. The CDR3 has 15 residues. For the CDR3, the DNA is TGTGCCAGCAGTCGGGACTTGGGGACCTACAATGAGCAGTTCTTC. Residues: CASSRDLGTYNEQFF. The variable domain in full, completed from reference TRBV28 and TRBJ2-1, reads DVKVTQSSRYLVKRTGEKVFLECVQDMDHENMFWYRQDPGLGLRLIYFSYDVKMKEKGDIPEGYSVSREKKERFSLILESASTNQTSMYLCASSRDLGTYNEQFFGPGTRLTVL.

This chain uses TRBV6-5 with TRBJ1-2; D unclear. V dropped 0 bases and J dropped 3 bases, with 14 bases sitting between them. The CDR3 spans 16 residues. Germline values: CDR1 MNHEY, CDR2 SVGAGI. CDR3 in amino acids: CASSYSRRQAHYGYTF. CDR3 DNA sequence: TGTGCCAGCAGTTACTCGAGGAGGCAGGCCCACTATGGCTACACCTTC.

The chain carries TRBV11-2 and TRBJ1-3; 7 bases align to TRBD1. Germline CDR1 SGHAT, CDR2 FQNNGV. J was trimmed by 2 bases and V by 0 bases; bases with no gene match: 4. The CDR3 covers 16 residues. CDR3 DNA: TGTGCCAGCAGCTTAGATCGTGGGACAGCTGGAAACACCATATATTTT. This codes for CASSLDRGTAGNTIYF.